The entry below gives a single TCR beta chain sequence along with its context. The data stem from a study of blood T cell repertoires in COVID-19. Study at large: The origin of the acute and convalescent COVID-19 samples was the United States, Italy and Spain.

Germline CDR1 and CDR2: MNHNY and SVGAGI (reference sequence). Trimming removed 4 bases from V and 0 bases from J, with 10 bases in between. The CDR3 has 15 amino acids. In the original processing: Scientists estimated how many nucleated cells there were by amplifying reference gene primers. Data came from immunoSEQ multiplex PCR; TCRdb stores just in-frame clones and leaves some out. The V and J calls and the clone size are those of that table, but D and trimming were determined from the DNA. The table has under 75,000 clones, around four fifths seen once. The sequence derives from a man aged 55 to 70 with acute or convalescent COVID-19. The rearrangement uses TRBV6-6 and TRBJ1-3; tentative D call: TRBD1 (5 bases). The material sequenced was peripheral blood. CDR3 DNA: TGTGCCAGCAGTTCCACAGGTTTCTCTGGAAACACCATATATTTT. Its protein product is CASSSTGFSGNTIYF.